The clone carrying this TCR beta chain has only a few counts. Per the germline V gene, CDR1 is SGHRS and CDR2 is YFSETQ. Trimming removed 7 bases from V and 1 base from J; junction bases left unmatched: 8. The CDR3 covers 15 residues. Clones were read by immunoSEQ multiplex PCR, and TCRdb kept only the in-frame ones, dropping some. The table has some 250,000 clones, around four fifths seen once. This specimen comes from a study of blood T cell repertoires in COVID-19. Study context: Collection of acute and convalescent COVID-19 samples took place in the United States, Italy and Spain. From T cells, B-cell-depleted T cells, or PBMCs came the material, which was cDNA or gDNA.

Sequencing was performed on peripheral blood. This TCR was recovered from a middle-aged man with active or convalescent COVID-19. The V and J genes are TRBV5-1 and TRBJ1-1; the match to TRBD1 covers 9 bases. The CDR3 region has the DNA TGCGCCAGCCGCACGTCGACAGGGGGGAACACTGAAGCTTTCTTT. It is translated as CASRTSTGGNTEAFF.